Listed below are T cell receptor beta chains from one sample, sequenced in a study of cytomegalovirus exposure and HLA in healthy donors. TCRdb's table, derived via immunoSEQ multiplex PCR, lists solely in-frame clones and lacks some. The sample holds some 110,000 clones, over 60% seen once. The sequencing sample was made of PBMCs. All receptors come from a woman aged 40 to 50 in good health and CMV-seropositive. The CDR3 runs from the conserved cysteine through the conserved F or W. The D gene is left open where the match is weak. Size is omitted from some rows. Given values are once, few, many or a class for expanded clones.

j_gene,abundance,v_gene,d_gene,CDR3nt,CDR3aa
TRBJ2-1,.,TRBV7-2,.,TGTGCCAGCAGCTTAGGAGGGACTTGGAGTTTCAATGAGCAGTTCTTC,CASSLGGTWSFNEQFF
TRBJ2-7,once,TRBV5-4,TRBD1,TGTGCCAGCAGCCCAAGGACAGGGGTCCCTGTGTACGAGCAGTACTTC,CASSPRTGVPVYEQYF
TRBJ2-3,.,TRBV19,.,TGTGCCAGTAGTATACAGGGTCGGGATACGCAGTATTTT,CASSIQGRDTQYF
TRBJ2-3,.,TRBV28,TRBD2,TGTGCCAGCAGTTTTCTAGCGGGGGGAGTGAGCAGGAGTACAGATACGCAGTATTTT,CASSFLAGGVSRSTDTQYF
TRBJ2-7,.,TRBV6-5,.,TGTGCCAGCAGTTACGGGAGGGGGTACGAGCAGTACTTC,CASSYGRGYEQYF
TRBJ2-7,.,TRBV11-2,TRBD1,TGTGCCAGCAGCCCGTTTCAGGGACAGGGGGCATGGGAGCAGTACTTC,CASSPFQGQGAWEQYF
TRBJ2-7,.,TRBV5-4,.,TGTGCCAGCAGCTTCGTTCGGGGGAGTGAGCAGTACTTC,CASSFVRGSEQYF
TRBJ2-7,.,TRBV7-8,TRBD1,TGTGCCAGCAGCTTAGTCGGGGGCGGGACAGGGGAGCAGTACTTC,CASSLVGGGTGEQYF
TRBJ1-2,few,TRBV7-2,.,TGTGCCAGCAGCTTATCGCGGGGGGCGATCCATGGCTACACCTTC,CASSLSRGAIHGYTF
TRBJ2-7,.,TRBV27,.,TGTGCCAGCAGTTTACTCCTCTCTACAGGGCGACTCCCCTACGAGCAGTACTTC,CASSLLLSTGRLPYEQYF
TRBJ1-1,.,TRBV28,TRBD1,TGTGCCAGCAGTCCCCCGACAGGGGGGAACACTGAAGCTTTCTTT,CASSPPTGGNTEAFF
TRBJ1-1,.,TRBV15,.,TGTGCCACCAGCAGAGATCGTTACACTGAAGCTTTCTTT,CATSRDRYTEAFF
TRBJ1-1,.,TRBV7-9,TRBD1,TGTGCCAGCAGCCATGGGACAGAGACTGAAGCTTTCTTT,CASSHGTETEAFF
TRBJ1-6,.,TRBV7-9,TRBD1,TGTGCCAGCAGCTCGGGACAGGGAGGAAATTCACCCCTCCACTTT,CASSSGQGGNSPLHF
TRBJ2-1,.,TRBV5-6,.,TGTGCCACGCTTGACGGCTCAGGCAATGAGCAGTTCTTC,CATLDGSGNEQFF
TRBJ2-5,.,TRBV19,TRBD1,TGTGCCAGTATGGGGACAGCGTACCAAGAGACCCAGTACTTC,CASMGTAYQETQYF
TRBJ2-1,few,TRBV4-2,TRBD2,TGTGCCAGCAGCCAATACGGACTAGCGGAAAATTACAATGAGCAGTTCTTC,CASSQYGLAENYNEQFF
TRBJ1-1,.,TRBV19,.,TGTGCCAGTAGCATTTTGAACACTGAAGCTTTCTTT,CASSILNTEAFF
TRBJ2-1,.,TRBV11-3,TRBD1,TGTGCCAGCAGCTTGGGGTGGGGACAGGGGGCAAATGAGCAGTTCTTC,CASSLGWGQGANEQFF
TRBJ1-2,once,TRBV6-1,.,TGTGCCAGCCCCGAGGGTGAAGGGATTAACTATGGCTACACCTTC,CASPEGEGINYGYTF
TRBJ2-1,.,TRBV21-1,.,TGTGCCGCAGCGGGGATGCTTAACAATGAGCAGTTCTTC,CAAAGMLNNEQFF
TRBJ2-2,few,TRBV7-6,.,TGTGCCAGCAGCTGGGCTCAGAACACCGGGGAGCTGTTTTTT,CASSWAQNTGELFF
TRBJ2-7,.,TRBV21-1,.,TGTGCCAGCAGCCGGGGTCCCGCCGGGGACGAGCAGTACTTC,CASSRGPAGDEQYF